The 28 T cell receptor beta chains below all came from one sample that was sequenced in a study of human T cells and chemical hapten exposure. TCRdb called the RACE reads again in MiXCR, with one record for every CDR3 protein. The table lists about 190,000 distinct CDR3 sequences, 20% to 25% of them singletons. Described time point: patch test 3, about 24 weeks after DPC sensitization. Treatment noted: therapeutic diphenylcyclopropenone sensitization with weekly scalp DPC. The material was whole blood, obtained in connection with sensitization to the hapten diphenylcyclopropenone (DPC). Every receptor here comes from a woman between 40 and 50 years old with alopecia areata. Some clones in this sample may be carry-over from other donors' samples.

The chain has TRBV27 and TRBJ2-3, with TRBD2 identical over 12 bases. Losses at the gene ends were 5 bases for V and 4 bases for J; bases not matched to a gene: 19. The length of the CDR3 is 20 residues. Germline V CDR1 and CDR2: MNHEY, SMNVEV (reference sequence). CDR3 amino acids: CASSPMWASGRATFADTQYF. The CDR3 nucleotides are TGTGCCAGCAGTCCAATGTGGGCTAGCGGGAGGGCCACGTTTGCAGATACGCAGTATTTT.

This chain joins TRBV11-1 and TRBJ2-1; 9 nucleotides agree with TRBD2. The CDR3 has 14 amino acids. Germline V gene lookup returns CDR1 SGHAT and CDR2 FQDESV (reference sequence). The V segment lost 6 bases and the J segment 7 bases; nucleotides outside the gene matches: 7. The CDR3 coding sequence is TGTGCCAGCAGTTACCTAGCGGGATTGAATGAGCAGTTCTTC. It is translated as CASSYLAGLNEQFF. Supplemented by reference TRBV11-1 and TRBJ2-1, the full variable domain reads EAEVAQSPRYKITEKSQAVAFWCDPISGHATLYWYRQILGQGPELLVQFQDESVVDDSQLPKDRFSAERLKGVDSTLKIQPAELGDSAMYLCASSYLAGLNEQFFGPGTRLTVL.

This clonotype has at least ten counts. J is TRBJ2-5 and V is TRBV7-2, with D perhaps matching TRBD1 (5 bases). Trimming removed 3 bases from V and 2 bases from J, with 10 bases in between. The CDR3 extends over 14 amino acids. CDR1 and CDR2 (germline): SGHTA, FQGNSA. The CDR3 DNA sequence: TGTGCCAGCAGCTTTCAGGGCGTTCAAGAGACCCAGTACTTC. As protein: CASSFQGVQETQYF.

DNA of the CDR3: TGCAGCGTTGATTTGTCATGGAGGAACACTGAAGCTTTCTTT. Its protein product is CSVDLSWRNTEAFF. The gene calls are TRBV29-1 and TRBJ1-1; D remains ambiguous. This CDR3 has 14 residues. V was shortened by 3 bases and J by 1 base, with 12 bases between the two germline ends. Germline CDR1 and CDR2: SQVTM and ANQGSEA.

This clonotype appeared a few times. The gene calls are TRBV11-2 and TRBJ2-7; D not certain. This CDR3 is built from 12 residues. The germline gives CDR1 SGHAT, CDR2 FQNNGV. V lost 5 bases and J lost 7, with 12 bases in between. The CDR3 DNA follows: TGTGCCAGCAGCCCAGTGGTGGGGGAGCAGTACTTC. It yields the protein CASSPVVGEQYF.

The chain employs TRBV7-8 and TRBJ2-3; unclear D gene. Trimming removed 1 base at V and 9 bases at J, with 8 bases between. The CDR3 sequence is 12 residues long. Germline V lookup: CDR1 SGHVS, CDR2 FQNEAQ. The CDR3 loop is CASSLEHQTQYF. The CDR3 DNA sequence: TGTGCCAGCAGCTTAGAGCACCAGACGCAGTATTTT.

The chain has TRBV4-2 and TRBJ2-2, with a tentative D call TRBD1 (5 bases). CDR1 is LGHNA, CDR2 YNFKEQ, per germline. With 0 bases removed from V and 2 bases from J, the gap between germline ends came to 13 bases. CDR3 length: 17 amino acids. The CDR3 spells CASSQDLGQVNTGELFF. In nucleotides, the CDR3 is TGTGCCAGCAGCCAAGATTTGGGGCAGGTTAACACCGGGGAGCTGTTTTTT.

The DNA of the CDR3 is TGCGCCAGCAGCTTCGGCGGGAGAGAGTACGAGCAGTACTTC. It specifies CASSFGGREYEQYF. The chain links TRBV5-1 to TRBJ2-7, with TRBD2 matching over 7 bases. J lost 4 bases, V lost 2 bases, and 6 bases had no gene match. The CDR3 contains 14 residues. CDR1 is SGHRS, CDR2 YFSETQ, per germline.

This clonotype was observed at least ten times. The junction differs from germline at one of its ends, possibly a read error. The chain couples TRBV28 to TRBJ2-3; D is unclear. This CDR3 spans 13 amino acids. CDR1 is MDHEN, CDR2 SYDVKM, per germline. CDR3 sequence (DNA): TGCGCCAGCAGCCTGCCGGGCACAGATACGCAGTATTTT. Protein sequence: CASSLPGTDTQYF.

The J gene is TRBJ1-1, the V gene TRBV20-1; D unresolved. The CDR3 sequence is 13 residues long. V dropped 0 bases and J dropped 8 bases, with 13 bases sitting between them. Germline V gene lookup returns CDR1 DFQATT and CDR2 SNEGSKA (reference sequence). The CDR3 DNA reads as TGCAGTGCTAGAGATCTTGAGGGTCTAGAAGCTTTCTTT. Amino acid sequence: CSARDLEGLEAFF.

V gene TRBV4-2 combines with J gene TRBJ2-5; 12 bases are shared with TRBD2. Looked up from germline, CDR1 is LGHNA and CDR2 is YNFKEQ. The length of the CDR3 is 15 residues. The junction had 0 bases not matched to a gene; V was cut back by 1 base and J by 3 bases. Here the CDR3 reads CASSQGLAGEETQYF. The CDR3 DNA sequence: TGTGCCAGCAGCCAAGGACTAGCGGGAGAAGAGACCCAGTACTTC.

The V call is TRBV6-5, the J call TRBJ2-7, with D perhaps TRBD2 (6 bases). This CDR3 contains 17 residues. V dropped 2 bases and J dropped 1 base, with 18 bases sitting between them. The germline V gene encodes CDR1 MNHEY and CDR2 SVGAGI. CDR3 in DNA: TGTGCCAGCAGTTACCCCGGGACCGGAGGGCGGTCCTACGAGCAGTACTTC. Translating gives CASSYPGTGGRSYEQYF.

The gene calls are TRBV3-2 and TRBJ1-5; the table's D call of TRBD1 was not tested on the DNA. TRBV3-2 is a listed pseudogene. This CDR3 has 16 residues. In nucleotides, the CDR3 is TGTGCCAGCAGCCGACGACAGGGTAATAGCAATCAGCCCCAGCATTTT. It yields the protein CASSRRQGNSNQPQHF.

This clonotype was detected many times. The chain carries TRBV10-3 and TRBJ2-6; D perhaps matches TRBD2 (6 bases). This CDR3 is 16 amino acids long. Looked up from germline, CDR1 is ENHRY and CDR2 is SYGVKD. The V and J ends lost 5 bases and 4 bases respectively, with 15 bases between them. The CDR3 here is CAISRLGGPGANVLTF. Written as DNA, the CDR3 is TGTGCCATCAGTCGGCTAGGAGGGCCCGGGGCCAACGTCCTGACTTTC.

The sample holds a few counts of this clonotype. This chain uses TRBV7-9 with TRBJ2-7; D ambiguous. In germline, CDR1 is SEHNR, CDR2 FQNEAQ (reference sequence). The CDR3 covers 13 residues. V was shortened by 2 bases and J by 7 bases, with 12 bases between the two germline ends. CDR3 sequence (DNA): TGTGCCAGCAGCTTATCTCCGGACCCTGAGCAGTACTTC. Its protein is CASSLSPDPEQYF. The full variable domain, with the rest looked up from reference TRBV7-9 and TRBJ2-7, is DTGVSQNPRHKITKRGQNVTFRCDPISEHNRLYWYRQTLGQGPEFLTYFQNEAQLEKSRLLSDRFSAERPKGSFSTLEIQRTEQGDSAMYLCASSLSPDPEQYFGPGTRLTVT.

V and J are TRBV29-1 and TRBJ2-4, with no clear D. Trimming pared 7 bases from V and 9 bases from J, leaving 19 bases between. The CDR3 contains 13 residues. CDR1 SQVTM and CDR2 ANQGSEA come from the germline V gene. CDR3 amino acids: CSGTLGTPGIQYF. The CDR3 DNA reads as TGCAGCGGAACCCTGGGAACCCCGGGCATTCAGTACTTC.

This clonotype was counted a single time. CDR3 DNA sequence: TGTGCCAGCAGGAGGACTAGCGGGGGCACAGATACGCAGTATTTT. Protein: CASRRTSGGTDTQYF. This chain connects TRBV7-2 to TRBJ2-3; TRBD2 matches 12 bases. J gave up 1 base and V 6 bases, and 2 bases lay outside the gene matches. This CDR3 is 15 amino acids long. The germline CDR1 and CDR2 sequences are SGHTA and FQGNSA.

V usage is TRBV10-3 and J usage is TRBJ2-1; D may be TRBD2 (6 bases). Germline-derived CDR1 and CDR2 are ENHRY and SYGVKD. The CDR3 spans 11 residues. Trimming removed 6 bases at V and 11 bases at J, with 11 bases between. CDR3 amino acids: CAISPGLQQFF. In DNA, the CDR3 is TGTGCCATCAGCCCGGGACTCCAGCAGTTCTTC.

This clonotype was seen only a few times. The rearrangement links TRBV7-9 to TRBJ1-4; D not certain. Between the trimmed V and J ends, which lost 6 bases and 7 bases, there was a span of 15 bases. This CDR3 is 14 amino acids long. Per the germline V gene, CDR1 is SEHNR and CDR2 is FQNEAQ (reference sequence). CDR3 loop: CASRREGGGEKLFF. In DNA form, the CDR3 reads TGTGCCAGCAGGCGCGAGGGTGGAGGTGAAAAACTGTTTTTT. The full variable domain, in which reference TRBV7-9 and TRBJ1-4 provide the parts outside the CDR3, is DTGVSQNPRHKITKRGQNVTFRCDPISEHNRLYWYRQTLGQGPEFLTYFQNEAQLEKSRLLSDRFSAERPKGSFSTLEIQRTEQGDSAMYLCASRREGGGEKLFFGSGTQLSVL.

This clonotype was observed many times. V is TRBV5-1 and J is TRBJ2-3; 8 nucleotides agree with TRBD2. Germline V CDR1 and CDR2: SGHRS, YFSETQ. This CDR3 comprises 13 residues. The ends lost 6 bases at V and 4 bases at J; junction bases unmatched: 4. The CDR3: CASKAGGSDTQYF. In nucleotides, the CDR3 is TGCGCCAGCAAGGCGGGAGGCTCAGATACGCAGTATTTT.

The chain joins TRBV6-2 or TRBV6-3 to TRBJ2-7, with TRBD2 matching over 7 bases. Losses at the gene ends were 6 bases for V and 3 bases for J; bases not matched to a gene: 11. The CDR3 runs 15 residues. CDR1 MNHEY and CDR2 SVGEGT come from the germline V gene. CDR3 in amino acids: CASRPIAGRYYEQYF. The CDR3 DNA follows: TGTGCCAGCAGACCAATAGCGGGCCGGTACTACGAGCAGTACTTC.

J is TRBJ2-5 and V is TRBV29-1, with D maybe TRBD2 (6 bases). Germline assignment: CDR1 SQVTM and CDR2 ANQGSEA. Trimming pared 4 bases from V and 5 bases from J, leaving 17 bases between. This CDR3 has 14 amino acids. As DNA, the CDR3 is TGCAGCGTTGTCCTTCCCCCAGGAGGGGAGACCCAGTACTTC. This sequence encodes CSVVLPPGGETQYF.

This clonotype has more than one count but fewer than ten. V gene TRBV6-2 or TRBV6-3 combines with J gene TRBJ2-7; no definite D call. Germline CDR1 is MNHEY and CDR2 is SVGEGT. The CDR3 spans 15 residues. Trimming shortened V by 6 bases and J by 4 bases, and 19 bases separated the two germline ends. CDR3 residues: CASRTVGIYAYEQYF. The CDR3 DNA follows: TGTGCCAGCAGAACTGTCGGAATCTACGCGTACGAGCAGTACTTC.

In this sample, this clonotype turned up a few times. The rearrangement links TRBV20-1 to TRBJ2-7; D gene ambiguous. The CDR3 length is 14 residues. Germline assignment: CDR1 DFQATT and CDR2 SNEGSKA (reference sequence). Between the trimmed V and J ends, which lost 3 bases and 5 bases, there was a span of 17 bases. CDR3 region: CSARARLGLNEQYF. Written as DNA, the CDR3 is TGCAGTGCTAGGGCGCGCCTGGGCCTTAACGAGCAGTACTTC.

Only a few counts were recorded for this clonotype. V is TRBV27 and J is TRBJ2-1; D perhaps matches TRBD2 (7 bases). The CDR3 covers 13 residues. Looked up from germline, CDR1 is MNHEY and CDR2 is SMNVEV (reference sequence). Trimming stripped 6 bases from V and 10 bases from J, with 16 bases between. CDR3 loop: CASRKKGGQEQFF. CDR3 DNA sequence: TGTGCCAGCAGAAAGAAGGGGGGGCAAGAGCAGTTCTTC.

There are a few counts of this clonotype. The CDR3 coding sequence is TGTGCCAGCTCACCAATCCAGCAAGAGACCCAGTACTTC. Encoded protein: CASSPIQQETQYF. The rearrangement joins TRBV18 to TRBJ2-5; D remains unclear. Trimming stripped 2 bases from V and 2 bases from J, with 6 bases between. Looked up from germline, CDR1 is KGHSH and CDR2 is LQKENI. CDR3 size: 13 residues.

This clonotype was picked up a small number of times. The rearrangement links TRBV11-2 to TRBJ1-1; tentative D call: TRBD1 (5 bases). This CDR3 region has 13 residues. Trimming stripped 6 bases from V and 1 base from J, with 9 bases between. Germline V gene sequence: CDR1 SGHAT, CDR2 FQNNGV. The CDR3 region has the DNA TGTGCCAGCAGTTTTCAGGGGAACACTGAAGCTTTCTTT. This sequence encodes CASSFQGNTEAFF.

The chain uses TRBV5-1 and TRBJ2-7, with 10 bases aligning to TRBD2. The ends lost 0 bases at V and 2 bases at J; junction bases unmatched: 5. Germline V gene sequence: CDR1 SGHRS, CDR2 YFSETQ. The length of the CDR3 is 16 residues. The CDR3 here is CASSLAGLAGAYEQYF. The CDR3 DNA follows: TGCGCCAGCAGCTTGGCCGGGCTAGCGGGAGCCTACGAGCAGTACTTC.